This TCR beta chain was retrieved from a study of blood T cell repertoires in COVID-19. Study-level background: Collection of acute and convalescent COVID-19 samples took place in the United States, Italy and Spain. T cells, B-cell-depleted T cells, or PBMCs supplied cDNA or gDNA.

The CDR3 is made up of 15 amino acids. V was pared by 0 bases and J by 5 bases, with 10 bases between. The germline V gene has CDR1 SGHAT and CDR2 FQNNGV. Original handling: Researchers report that nucleated cell counts were estimated from reference gene primer amplification. The repertoire was sequenced with immunoSEQ multiplex PCR; TCRdb's copy has only in-frame clones and lacks some. V, J and clone size are those of that table, while D and trimming were read from the DNA. The sample records some 64,000 clones, roughly 90% being singletons. Sequencing input: peripheral blood. This sequence joins TRBV11-2 and TRBJ2-2; tentative D call: TRBD1 (7 bases). This clonotype was sampled from a man in his fifties or sixties with active COVID-19. The CDR3 DNA follows: TGTGCCAGCAGCTTAGATCAGGGGGGAACCGGGGAGCTGTTTTTT. This translates into CASSLDQGGTGELFF.